The sequence of this TCR beta chain was determined in a study of cytomegalovirus exposure and HLA in healthy donors. Study results and caveats: The study listed 164 cytomegalovirus-associated TCR beta chains.

To note about this clone: No antigen is known for it.

CDR3 size: 15 residues. CDR1 and CDR2 (germline): MGHRA, YSYEKL. The V gene end was trimmed by 1 base and the J gene end by 0 bases; junction bases not matched to a gene: 2. The primer mix had 60 Vbeta and 13 Jbeta primers. Some clones are missing from TCRdb's copy, which holds only in-frame ones; the method was immunoSEQ multiplex PCR. The data show 95,000 to 150,000 clones, roughly 80% seen once. This TCR derives from a woman aged 25 to 39 in good health and CMV-seropositive. Source material: PBMCs. V gene TRBV4-1 combines with J gene TRBJ2-7, with TRBD2 matching over 8 bases. The CDR3 loop is CASSQASGPSYEQYF. The DNA for the CDR3 is TGCGCCAGCAGCCAAGCTAGCGGGCCCTCCTACGAGCAGTACTTC.